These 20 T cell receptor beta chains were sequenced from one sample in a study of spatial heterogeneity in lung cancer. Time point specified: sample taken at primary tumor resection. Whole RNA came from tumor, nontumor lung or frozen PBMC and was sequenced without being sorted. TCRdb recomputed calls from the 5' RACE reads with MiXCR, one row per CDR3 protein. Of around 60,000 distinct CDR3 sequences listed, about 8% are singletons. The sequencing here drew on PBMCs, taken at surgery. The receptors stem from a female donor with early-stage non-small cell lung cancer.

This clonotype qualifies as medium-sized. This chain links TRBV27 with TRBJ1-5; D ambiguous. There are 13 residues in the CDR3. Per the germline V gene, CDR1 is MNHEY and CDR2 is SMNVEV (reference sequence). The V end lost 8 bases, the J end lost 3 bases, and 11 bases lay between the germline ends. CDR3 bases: TGTGCCAGCGGCCCCGTTAACAATCAGCCCCAGCATTTT. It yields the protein CASGPVNNQPQHF.

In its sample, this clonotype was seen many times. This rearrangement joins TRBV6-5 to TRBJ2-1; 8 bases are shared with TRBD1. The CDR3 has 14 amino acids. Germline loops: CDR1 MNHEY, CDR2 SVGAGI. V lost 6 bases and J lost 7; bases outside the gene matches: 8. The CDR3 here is CASSRQTGVNEQFF. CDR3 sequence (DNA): TGTGCCAGCAGCCGTCAGACAGGGGTAAATGAGCAGTTCTTC.

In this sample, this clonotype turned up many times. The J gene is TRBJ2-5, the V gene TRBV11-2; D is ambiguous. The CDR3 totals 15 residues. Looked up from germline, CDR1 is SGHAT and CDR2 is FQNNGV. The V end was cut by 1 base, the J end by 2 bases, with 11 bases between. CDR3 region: CASSLGEWVQETQYF. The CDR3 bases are TGTGCCAGCAGCTTAGGAGAGTGGGTACAAGAGACCCAGTACTTC.

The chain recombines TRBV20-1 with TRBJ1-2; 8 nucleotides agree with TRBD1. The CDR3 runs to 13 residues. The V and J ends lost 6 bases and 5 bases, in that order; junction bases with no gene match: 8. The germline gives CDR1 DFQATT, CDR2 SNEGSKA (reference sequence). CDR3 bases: TGCAGTGCAGCAGGGGGCGCAAATTATGGCTACACCTTC. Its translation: CSAAGGANYGYTF.

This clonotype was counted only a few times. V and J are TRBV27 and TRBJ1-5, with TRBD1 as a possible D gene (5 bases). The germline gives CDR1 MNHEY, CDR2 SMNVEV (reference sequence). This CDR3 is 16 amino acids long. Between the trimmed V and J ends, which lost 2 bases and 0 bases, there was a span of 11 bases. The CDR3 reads CASSLRGDYSNQPQHF. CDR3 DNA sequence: TGTGCCAGCAGTTTAAGAGGGGATTATAGCAATCAGCCCCAGCATTTT.

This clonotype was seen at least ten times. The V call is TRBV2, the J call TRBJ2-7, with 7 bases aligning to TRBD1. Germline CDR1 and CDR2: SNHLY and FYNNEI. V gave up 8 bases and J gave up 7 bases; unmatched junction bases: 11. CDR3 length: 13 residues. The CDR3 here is CASGREGAKEQYV. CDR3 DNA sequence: TGTGCCAGCGGTAGAGAGGGGGCGAAGGAGCAGTACGTC.

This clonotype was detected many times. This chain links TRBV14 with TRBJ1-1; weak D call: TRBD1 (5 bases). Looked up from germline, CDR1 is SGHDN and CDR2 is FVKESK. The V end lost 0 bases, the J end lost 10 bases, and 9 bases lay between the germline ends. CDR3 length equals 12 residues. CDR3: CASSQDRVRAFF. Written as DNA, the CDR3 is TGTGCCAGCAGCCAAGACAGGGTGAGAGCTTTCTTT.

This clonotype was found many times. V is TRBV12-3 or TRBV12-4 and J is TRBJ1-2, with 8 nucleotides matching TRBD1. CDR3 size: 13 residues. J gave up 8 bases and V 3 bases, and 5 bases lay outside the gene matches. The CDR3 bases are TGTGCCAGCAGTTTCAAGCAGGGGGCAGGCTACACCTTC. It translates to CASSFKQGAGYTF.

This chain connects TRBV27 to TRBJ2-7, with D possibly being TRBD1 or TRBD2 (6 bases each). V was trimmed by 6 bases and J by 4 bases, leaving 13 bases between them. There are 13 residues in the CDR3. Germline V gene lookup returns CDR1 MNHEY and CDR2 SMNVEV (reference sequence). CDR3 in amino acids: CASSRGRRYEQYF. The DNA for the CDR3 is TGTGCCAGCAGCCGGGGGCGAAGGTACGAGCAGTACTTC.

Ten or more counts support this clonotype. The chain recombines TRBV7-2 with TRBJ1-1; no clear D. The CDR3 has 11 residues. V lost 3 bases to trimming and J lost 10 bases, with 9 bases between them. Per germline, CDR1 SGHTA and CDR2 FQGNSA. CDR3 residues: CASSLRGAAFF. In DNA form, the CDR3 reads TGTGCCAGCAGCTTGCGGGGAGCAGCTTTCTTT.

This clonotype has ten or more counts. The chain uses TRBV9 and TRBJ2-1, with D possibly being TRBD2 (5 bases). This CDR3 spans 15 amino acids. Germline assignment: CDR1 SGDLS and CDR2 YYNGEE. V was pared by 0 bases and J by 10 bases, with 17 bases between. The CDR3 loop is CASSVDNQAVGEQFF. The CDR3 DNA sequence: TGTGCCAGCAGCGTAGATAACCAAGCGGTCGGGGAGCAGTTCTTC.

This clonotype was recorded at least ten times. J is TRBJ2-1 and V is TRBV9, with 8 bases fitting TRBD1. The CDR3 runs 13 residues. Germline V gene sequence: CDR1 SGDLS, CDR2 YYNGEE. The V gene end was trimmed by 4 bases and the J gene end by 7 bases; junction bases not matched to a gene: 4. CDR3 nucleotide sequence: TGTGCCAGCAGCCCTCGACAGGGGAATGAGCAGTTCTTC. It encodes CASSPRQGNEQFF. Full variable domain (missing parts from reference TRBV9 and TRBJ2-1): DSGVTQTPKHLITATGQRVTLRCSPRSGDLSVYWYQQSLDQGLQFLIQYYNGEERAKGNILERFSAQQFPDLHSELNLSSLELGDSALYFCASSPRQGNEQFFGPGTRLTVL.

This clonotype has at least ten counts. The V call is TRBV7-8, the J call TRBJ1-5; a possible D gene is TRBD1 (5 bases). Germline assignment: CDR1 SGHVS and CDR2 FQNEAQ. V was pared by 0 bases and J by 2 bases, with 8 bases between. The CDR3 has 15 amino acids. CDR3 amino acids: CASSLAGGGNQPQHF. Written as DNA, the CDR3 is TGTGCCAGCAGCTTAGCTGGGGGTGGCAATCAGCCCCAGCATTTT.

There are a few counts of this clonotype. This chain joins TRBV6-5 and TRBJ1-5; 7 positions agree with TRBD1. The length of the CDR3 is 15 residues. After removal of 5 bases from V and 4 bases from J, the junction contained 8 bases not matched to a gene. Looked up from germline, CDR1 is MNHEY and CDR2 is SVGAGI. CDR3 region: CASSPGDSLNQPQHF. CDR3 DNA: TGTGCCAGCAGTCCGGGGGACAGCCTAAATCAGCCCCAGCATTTT.

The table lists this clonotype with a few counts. The CDR3: CASSQGTLTTDTQYF. CDR3 nucleotide sequence: TGTGCCAGCAGCCAGGGGACCCTTACCACAGATACGCAGTATTTT. The chain couples TRBV5-6 to TRBJ2-3; the D gene is possibly TRBD1 (6 bases). CDR3 length: 15 amino acids. Germline CDR1 is SGHDT and CDR2 is YYEEEE. Trimming left V 4 bases short and J 2 bases short, with 14 bases between. The full variable domain, its missing parts supplied by reference TRBV5-6 and TRBJ2-3, is DAGVTQSPTHLIKTRGQQVTLRCSPKSGHDTVSWYQQALGQGPQFIFQYYEEEERQRGNFPDRFSGHQFPNYSSELNVNALLLGDSALYLCASSQGTLTTDTQYFGPGTRLTVL.

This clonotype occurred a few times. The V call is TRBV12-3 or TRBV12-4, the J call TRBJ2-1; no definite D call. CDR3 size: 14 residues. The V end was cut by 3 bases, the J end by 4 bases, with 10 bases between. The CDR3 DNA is TGTGCCAGCAGTTTCCGACTTTCGTACAATGAGCAGTTCTTC. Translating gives CASSFRLSYNEQFF.

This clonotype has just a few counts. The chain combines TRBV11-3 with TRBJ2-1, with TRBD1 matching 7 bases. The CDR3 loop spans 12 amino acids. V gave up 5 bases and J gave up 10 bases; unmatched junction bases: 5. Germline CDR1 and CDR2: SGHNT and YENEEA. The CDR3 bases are TGTGCCAGCAGCCCCCCGGACAGGGAGCAGTTCTTC. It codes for CASSPPDREQFF.

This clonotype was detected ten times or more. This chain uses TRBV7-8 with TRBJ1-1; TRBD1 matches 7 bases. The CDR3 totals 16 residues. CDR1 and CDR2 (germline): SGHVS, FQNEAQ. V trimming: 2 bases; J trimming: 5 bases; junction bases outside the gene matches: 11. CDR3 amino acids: CASSLMGRQGGTEAFF. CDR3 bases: TGTGCCAGCAGCTTAATGGGGAGACAGGGCGGGACTGAAGCTTTCTTT.

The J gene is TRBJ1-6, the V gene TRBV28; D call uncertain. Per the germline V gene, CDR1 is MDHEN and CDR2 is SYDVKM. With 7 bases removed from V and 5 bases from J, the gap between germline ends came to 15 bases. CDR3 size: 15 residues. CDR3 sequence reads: CASTNGVRDNSPLHF. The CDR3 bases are TGTGCCAGCACCAACGGTGTGAGGGATAATTCACCCCTCCACTTT.

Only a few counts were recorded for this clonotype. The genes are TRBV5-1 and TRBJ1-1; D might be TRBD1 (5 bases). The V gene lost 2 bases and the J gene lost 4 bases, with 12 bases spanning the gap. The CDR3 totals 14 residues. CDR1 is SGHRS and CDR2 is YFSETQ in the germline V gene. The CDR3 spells CASSLVQGSTEAFF. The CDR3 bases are TGCGCCAGCAGCTTAGTTCAGGGAAGCACTGAAGCTTTCTTT.